Each of the 30 T cell receptor beta chains below was sequenced from the same sample in a study of blood T cells in healthy people across ages. A J-beta primer mix and a sample-barcoded 5' primer were used in a second PCR of roughly 6 to 11 cycles. TCRdb used MiXCR to reprocess the 5' RACE reads, holding one entry per CDR3 protein. Altogether 1.2 million to 1.5 million distinct CDR3 sequences are present, roughly 40% being singletons, with the ten largest covering roughly 7.9%. Sample: blood. The receptors were gathered from a woman under 30 in good health.

This clonotype occurred a few times. This chain links TRBV12-3 or TRBV12-4 with TRBJ1-6, with TRBD1 identical over 7 bases. Trimming cost V 6 bases and J 2 bases; bases outside gene matches: 4. The CDR3 contains 15 residues. CDR3 DNA sequence: TGTGCCAGCAGGCCCGGGACAGCCTATAATTCACCCCTCCACTTT. Its protein is CASRPGTAYNSPLHF.

This clonotype was counted between two and nine times. The chain carries TRBV2 and TRBJ2-7; TRBD1 is a possible D gene (6 bases). CDR3 length: 13 amino acids. V was trimmed by 7 bases and J by 0 bases, leaving 10 bases between them. Looked up from germline, CDR1 is SNHLY and CDR2 is FYNNEI. The CDR3: CASKDSSSYEQYF. CDR3 in DNA: TGTGCCAGCAAGGACAGTTCCTCCTACGAGCAGTACTTC. Full variable domain (missing parts from reference TRBV2 and TRBJ2-7): EPEVTQTPSHQVTQMGQEVILRCVPISNHLYFYWYRQILGQKVEFLVSFYNNEISEKSEIFDDQFSVERPDGSNFTLKIRSTKLEDSAMYFCASKDSSSYEQYFGPGTRLTVT.

The chain is built from TRBV24-1 and TRBJ2-3, with TRBD2 identical over 7 bases. The germline gives CDR1 KGHDR, CDR2 SFDVKD. With 5 bases clipped from V and 4 bases from J, the junction kept 5 bases outside the gene matches. This CDR3 is 14 amino acids long. CDR3 in DNA: TGTGCCACCAGTGTCGCGGGAGATGCAGATACGCAGTATTTT. It yields the protein CATSVAGDADTQYF.

The V gene is TRBV27, the J gene TRBJ2-1; perhaps TRBD2 as D (6 bases). The CDR3 spans 21 residues. Per the germline V gene, CDR1 is MNHEY and CDR2 is SMNVEV (reference sequence). V gave up 5 bases and J gave up 0 bases, with 29 bases separating them. CDR3 DNA: TGTGCCAGCAGTCCACGGACCGGGACCGGGGGTCAAGGCGGCTCCTACAATGAGCAGTTCTTC. The encoded protein is CASSPRTGTGGQGGSYNEQFF.

This clonotype was detected only a few times. V gene TRBV25-1 combines with J gene TRBJ1-2, with no clear D. Germline V lookup: CDR1 MGHDK, CDR2 SYGVNS. The CDR3 runs 12 residues. V lost 4 bases and J lost 8, with 11 bases in between. The CDR3 DNA is TGTGCCAGCAGTGCGACCCCGCGGGGCTACACCTTC. This gives the protein CASSATPRGYTF.

This clonotype was found a few times. A junction boundary mismatches the germline segment, possibly from a read error. The CDR3 is CASSLTPSYYNEQFF. In nucleotides, the CDR3 is TGTGCCAGCAGCCTAACCCCATCCTACTACAATGAGCAGTTCTTC. The chain has TRBV7-3 and TRBJ2-1; D gene ambiguous. The CDR3 sequence is 15 residues long. CDR1 SGHTA and CDR2 FQGTGA come from the germline V gene.

V is TRBV29-1 and J is TRBJ2-1, with no clear D. V gave up 4 bases and J gave up 8 bases, with 6 bases separating them. CDR1 is SQVTM and CDR2 is ANQGSEA in the germline V gene. The CDR3 sequence is 10 residues long. The DNA of the CDR3 is TGCAGCGTTGTAAGAGATGAGCAGTTCTTC. Translated: CSVVRDEQFF.

The chain joins TRBV10-3 to TRBJ2-1; possible D gene TRBD1, 5 bases. Trimming stripped 3 bases from V and 10 bases from J, with 16 bases between. Germline V gives CDR1 ENHRY, CDR2 SYGVKD. The CDR3 extends over 14 amino acids. The CDR3 region has the DNA TGTGCCATCAGTGAAGGGGCAGGGTTCTACGAGCAGTTCTTC. Translated, it gives CAISEGAGFYEQFF.

The sample holds one count of this clonotype. CDR3 nucleotides: TGTGCCAGCAGTGAAGGAGGGCGGATGAACACTGAAGCTTTCTTT. This sequence encodes CASSEGGRMNTEAFF. The V gene is TRBV25-1, the J gene TRBJ1-1, with D hard to call. CDR3 length: 15 residues. CDR1 is MGHDK, CDR2 SYGVNS, per germline. The V gene lost 2 bases and the J gene lost 0 bases, with 10 bases spanning the gap.

V is TRBV15 and J is TRBJ1-5, with TRBD1 matching over 9 bases. CDR3 length: 15 residues. Germline-derived CDR1 and CDR2 are LNHNV and YYDKDF (reference sequence). Trimming at V came to 7 bases and at J to 2 bases, leaving 6 bases not matched to a gene. The chain's CDR3 is CATKSGQGGNQPQHF. The CDR3 DNA is TGTGCCACCAAGTCGGGACAGGGAGGCAATCAGCCCCAGCATTTT. Full variable domain (outside the CDR3, taken from reference TRBV15 and TRBJ1-5): DAMVIQNPRYQVTQFGKPVTLSCSQTLNHNVMYWYQQKSSQAPKLLFHYYDKDFNNEADTPDNFQSRRPNTSFCFLDIRSPGLGDTAMYLCATKSGQGGNQPQHFGDGTRLSIL.

Only a few counts were recorded for this clonotype. This chain connects TRBV6-6 to TRBJ2-3; D is tentatively TRBD1 or TRBD2 (5 bases each). CDR1 and CDR2 (germline): MNHNY, SVGAGI (reference sequence). V lost 6 bases and J lost 2, with 15 bases in between. The CDR3 covers 15 residues. The CDR3 is CASRETGTPTDTQYF. The CDR3 region has the DNA TGTGCCAGCAGAGAGACCGGGACCCCCACAGATACGCAGTATTTT.

This chain joins TRBV20-1 and TRBJ1-5, with 7 positions matching TRBD1. The ends lost 0 bases at V and 0 bases at J; junction bases unmatched: 11. The CDR3 has 18 amino acids. CDR1 and CDR2 (germline): DFQATT, SNEGSKA (reference sequence). The CDR3 bases are TGCAGTGCTAGAGACCAACCGGGGACAGCCCATAGCAATCAGCCCCAGCATTTT. Residues: CSARDQPGTAHSNQPQHF.

As for this clonotype: At one boundary the junction diverges from the germline segment, which might be a read error. The chain has TRBV7-9 and TRBJ2-1, with TRBD2 matching over 7 bases. Looked up from germline, CDR1 is SEHNR and CDR2 is FQNEAQ (reference sequence). CDR3 length: 14 amino acids. The CDR3 DNA follows: TGTGCCAACAGCCCCCGGACTAGCTACAATGAGCAGTTCTTC. This translates into CANSPRTSYNEQFF.

The J gene is TRBJ1-1, the V gene TRBV29-1; D call uncertain. The CDR3 is 14 residues long. With 6 bases removed from V and 3 bases from J, the gap between germline ends came to 17 bases. Germline-derived CDR1 and CDR2 are SQVTM and ANQGSEA. The CDR3 here is CSVETPGGHTEAFF. CDR3 nucleotides: TGCAGCGTAGAAACACCGGGAGGACACACTGAAGCTTTCTTT.

Comment on this clonotype: One end of the junction varies from germline; a read error may be responsible. This chain connects TRBV9 to TRBJ1-5; the D is unclear. The germline V gene has CDR1 SGDLS and CDR2 YYNGEE. CDR3 length equals 14 residues. CDR3 in amino acids: CANSVTDSNQPQHF. The CDR3 coding sequence is TGTGCCAACAGCGTAACAGATAGCAATCAGCCCCAGCATTTT.

Points on this clonotype: At one boundary the junction diverges from the germline segment, which might be a read error. This chain links TRBV4-2 with TRBJ2-7, with D tentatively TRBD1 or TRBD2 (6 bases each). This CDR3 comprises 13 residues. From germline, CDR1 is LGHNA and CDR2 YNFKEQ. The CDR3 loop is CVSSRGPTYEQYF. DNA of the CDR3: TGTGTCAGCAGCCGGGGGCCTACCTACGAGCAGTACTTC.

This chain links TRBV20-1 with TRBJ1-1, with D perhaps matching TRBD1 (6 bases). V was trimmed by 5 bases and J by 5 bases, leaving 12 bases between them. Germline CDR1 reads DFQATT; CDR2 reads SNEGSKA (reference sequence). The length of the CDR3 is 12 residues. The CDR3 DNA reads TGCAGTGCTCCGGGGGGCTGGACTGAAGCTTTCTTT. This codes for CSAPGGWTEAFF.

The CDR3 nucleotides read TGTACCAGCAGCCAAGGGGGGACGGCGGGAGCCACAGATACGCAGTATTTT. Translating it yields CTSSQGGTAGATDTQYF. The chain has TRBV7-2 and TRBJ2-3; D perhaps matches TRBD2 (7 bases). Trimming took 5 bases from V and 2 from J, leaving 20 bases between them. The V gene's germline CDR1 is SGHTA and CDR2 FQGNSA. CDR3 length: 17 residues.

J is TRBJ2-1 and V is TRBV27, with 7 bases aligning to TRBD2. V lost 7 bases to trimming and J lost 4 bases; unmatched junction nucleotides: 10. CDR3 length: 15 residues. Germline assignment: CDR1 MNHEY and CDR2 SMNVEV (reference sequence). CDR3: CASTSSPGGYNEQFF. DNA of the CDR3: TGTGCCAGCACTTCTTCCCCGGGGGGTTACAATGAGCAGTTCTTC.

About this clonotype itself: A read error may produce the germline difference seen at one junction end. V usage is TRBV12-3 or TRBV12-4 and J usage is TRBJ2-7; TRBD1 matches at 9 bases. The CDR3 is 15 residues long. The CDR3 spells CANSLVGTGRYEQYF. Here the CDR3 DNA reads TGTGCCAACAGTTTAGTGGGGACAGGGAGATACGAGCAGTACTTC.

The chain recombines TRBV29-1 with TRBJ1-1, with a weak D call TRBD1 (6 bases). Per the germline V gene, CDR1 is SQVTM and CDR2 is ANQGSEA. The CDR3 length is 13 residues. V gave up 7 bases and J gave up 1 base, with 13 bases separating them. CDR3 nucleotides: TGCAGCGCAAAGACAGGCGCGAACACTGAAGCTTTCTTT. It codes for CSAKTGANTEAFF.

This clonotype was observed a few times. V usage is TRBV20-1 and J usage is TRBJ2-1, with TRBD2 matching 8 bases. Germline V gives CDR1 DFQATT, CDR2 SNEGSKA (reference sequence). V shed 3 bases, J shed 4 bases, and the junction held 14 bases outside the gene matches. CDR3 size: 17 residues. This chain's CDR3 is CSASRPPLSGAYNEQFF. CDR3 DNA: TGCAGTGCTAGTCGTCCCCCTCTTAGCGGGGCTTACAATGAGCAGTTCTTC.

This sequence joins TRBV5-1 and TRBJ1-2; D may be TRBD1 (6 bases). Trimming cost V 4 bases and J 0 bases, with 16 bases left between them. Per the germline V gene, CDR1 is SGHRS and CDR2 is YFSETQ. The length of the CDR3 is 16 residues. The CDR3: CASSQGGSRANYGYTF. CDR3 bases: TGCGCCAGCAGCCAAGGGGGGAGTCGAGCTAACTATGGCTACACCTTC.

V is TRBV7-9 and J is TRBJ2-1; the match to TRBD2 covers 11 bases. Trimming took 5 bases from V and 3 from J; bases not matched to a gene: 9. Per the germline V gene, CDR1 is SEHNR and CDR2 is FQNEAQ (reference sequence). The CDR3 extends over 17 amino acids. CDR3 region: CASSEHRGTSGYNEQFF. The CDR3 DNA is TGTGCCAGCAGCGAACACAGGGGGACTAGCGGCTACAATGAGCAGTTCTTC.

This clonotype has just a few counts. This chain links TRBV12-3 or TRBV12-4 with TRBJ2-3; 9 positions agree with TRBD2. Germline trimming cut 6 bases from V and 4 bases from J; bases unmatched to any gene: 8. This CDR3 comprises 15 residues. The CDR3 coding sequence is TGTGCCAGCAGCCCCCTTAGCGGGAGCCCAGATACGCAGTATTTT. Protein sequence: CASSPLSGSPDTQYF.

The chain employs TRBV12-3 or TRBV12-4 and TRBJ2-7; D not resolved. The length of the CDR3 is 15 residues. Trimming removed 4 bases at V and 6 bases at J, with 19 bases between. CDR3 DNA sequence: TGTGCCAGCAGTTCATCGGGCCCAGGCTTGAGCGAGCAGTACTTC. This translates into CASSSSGPGLSEQYF.

This clonotype was seen only a few times. The gene calls are TRBV6-1 and TRBJ2-5, with 7 bases that match TRBD2. The trim removed 10 bases at V and 2 bases at J, leaving 13 bases unmatched. This CDR3 contains 15 residues. CDR1 is MNHNS and CDR2 is SASEGT in the germline V gene. CDR3 region: CATRRGIGEQETQYF. DNA for the CDR3: TGTGCCACCCGGCGGGGGATTGGGGAGCAAGAGACCCAGTACTTC.

This clonotype has only a few counts. The chain joins TRBV7-2 to TRBJ1-2, with a tentative D call TRBD1 (5 bases). The germline V and J ends were trimmed by 0 bases and 3 bases, with 11 bases remaining between them. Germline assignment: CDR1 SGHTA and CDR2 FQGNSA. There are 15 residues in the CDR3. The CDR3 sequence is CASSLAGTEYYGYTF. DNA of the CDR3: TGTGCCAGCAGCTTAGCCGGGACGGAGTACTATGGCTACACCTTC. The complete variable domain, with remaining parts taken from reference TRBV7-2 and TRBJ1-2, reads GAGVSQSPSNKVTEKGKDVELRCDPISGHTALYWYRQSLGQGLEFLIYFQGNSAPDKSGLPSDRFSAERTGGSVSTLTIQRTQQEDSAVYLCASSLAGTEYYGYTFGSGTRLTVV.

V and J are TRBV7-2 and TRBJ2-7, with 12 positions matching TRBD2. V shed 0 bases and J 5 bases; nucleotides not matched to a gene: 5. Per germline, CDR1 SGHTA and CDR2 FQGNSA. This CDR3 has 16 residues. CDR3 DNA: TGTGCCAGCAGCTTAGCGCTAGCGGGAGGGGCGGACGAGCAGTACTTC. Protein sequence: CASSLALAGGADEQYF.

This chain uses TRBV7-6 with TRBJ2-1; 9 positions agree with TRBD2. V dropped 2 bases and J dropped 10; count of bases not matched to a gene: 12. The germline gives CDR1 SGHVS, CDR2 FNYEAQ. CDR3 size: 16 residues. This CDR3 is CASSLRVPGTSREQFF. CDR3 coding DNA: TGTGCCAGCAGCTTACGCGTTCCTGGGACTAGCAGGGAGCAGTTCTTC.